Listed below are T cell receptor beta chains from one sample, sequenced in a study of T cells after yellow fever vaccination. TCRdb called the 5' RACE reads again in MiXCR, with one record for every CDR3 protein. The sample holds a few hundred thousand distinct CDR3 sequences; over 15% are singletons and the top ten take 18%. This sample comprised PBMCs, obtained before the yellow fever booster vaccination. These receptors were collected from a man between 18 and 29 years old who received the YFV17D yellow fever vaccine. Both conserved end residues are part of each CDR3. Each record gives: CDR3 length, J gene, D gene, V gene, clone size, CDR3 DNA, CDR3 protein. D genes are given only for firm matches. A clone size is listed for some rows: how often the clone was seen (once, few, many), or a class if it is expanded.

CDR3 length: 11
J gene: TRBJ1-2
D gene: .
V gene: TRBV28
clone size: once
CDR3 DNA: TGTGCCAGCACGGACGGGAATGGCTACACCTTC
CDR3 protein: CASTDGNGYTF

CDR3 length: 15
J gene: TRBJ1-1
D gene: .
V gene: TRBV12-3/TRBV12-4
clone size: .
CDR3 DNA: TGTGCCAGCAGTGCCCATGGGGGGGTCGACACTGAAGCTTTCTTT
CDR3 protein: CASSAHGGVDTEAFF

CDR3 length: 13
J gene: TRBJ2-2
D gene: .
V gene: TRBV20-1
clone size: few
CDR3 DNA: TGCAGTGCTAGCGGGGGCGCAAGCGGGGAGCTGTTTTTT
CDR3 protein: CSASGGASGELFF

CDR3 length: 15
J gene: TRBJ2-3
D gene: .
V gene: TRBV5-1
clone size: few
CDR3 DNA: TGCGCCAGCAGCTTGACTACCCAAAGGGGAGATACGCAGTATTTT
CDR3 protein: CASSLTTQRGDTQYF

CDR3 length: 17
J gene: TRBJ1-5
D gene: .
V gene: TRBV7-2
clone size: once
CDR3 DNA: TGTGCCAGCAGCACGAAGACGTCTAGCGGGGGGGCAGATACGCAGCATTTT
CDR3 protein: CASSTKTSSGGADTQHF

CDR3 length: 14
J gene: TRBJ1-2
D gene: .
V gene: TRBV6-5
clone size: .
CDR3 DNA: TGTGCCAGCAGTCCCGGAGGGTCTAACTATGGCTACACCTTC
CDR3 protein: CASSPGGSNYGYTF

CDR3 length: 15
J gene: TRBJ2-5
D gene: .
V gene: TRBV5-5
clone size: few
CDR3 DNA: TGTGCCAGCAGCTTGGCCTGGACAGACCAAGAGACCCAGTACTTC
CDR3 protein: CASSLAWTDQETQYF

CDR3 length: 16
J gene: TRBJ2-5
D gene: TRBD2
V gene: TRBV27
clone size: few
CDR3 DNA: TGTGCCAGCAGTTTATCGGGGCTAGCGGGGAGAGAGACCCAGTACTTC
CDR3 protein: CASSLSGLAGRETQYF

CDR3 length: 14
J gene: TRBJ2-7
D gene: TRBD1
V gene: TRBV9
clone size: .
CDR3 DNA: TGTGCCAGCAATCCCGGACAGGGGGCTTACGAGCAGTACTTC
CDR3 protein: CASNPGQGAYEQYF

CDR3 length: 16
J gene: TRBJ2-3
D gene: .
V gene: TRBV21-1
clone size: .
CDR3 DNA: TGTGCCAGCAGCAAAGTTACAGCGGGGTGCACAGATACGCAGTATTTT
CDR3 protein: CASSKVTAGCTDTQYF

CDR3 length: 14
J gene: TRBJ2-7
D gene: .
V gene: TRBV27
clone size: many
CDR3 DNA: TGTGCCAGCAGTTTCGGTGGTAACTCCTACGAGCAGTACTTC
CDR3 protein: CASSFGGNSYEQYF

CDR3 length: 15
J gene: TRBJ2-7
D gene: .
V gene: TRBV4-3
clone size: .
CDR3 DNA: TGCGCCAGCAGCCAAGGCGGGTTTCCCTCCTACGAGCAGTACTTC
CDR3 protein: CASSQGGFPSYEQYF

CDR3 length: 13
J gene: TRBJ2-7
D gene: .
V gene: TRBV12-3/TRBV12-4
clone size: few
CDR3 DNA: TGTGCCAGCAGTTTAATGGGGGGCGACGAGCAGTACTTC
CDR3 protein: CASSLMGGDEQYF

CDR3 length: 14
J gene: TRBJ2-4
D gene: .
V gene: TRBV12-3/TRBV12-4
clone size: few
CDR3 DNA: TGTGCCAGCAGTCGCGGGGCCCTTGCAGGCATTCAGTACTTC
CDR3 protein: CASSRGALAGIQYF

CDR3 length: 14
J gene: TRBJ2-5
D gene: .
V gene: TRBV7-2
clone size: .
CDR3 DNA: TGTGCCAGCACCCCGAAGGGGGGGCCAGAGACCCAGTACTTC
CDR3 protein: CASTPKGGPETQYF

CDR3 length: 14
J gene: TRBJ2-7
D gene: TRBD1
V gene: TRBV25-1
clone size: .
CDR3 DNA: TGTGCCAGCAGGCGACCGGGACAGGGGAACGAGCAGTACTTC
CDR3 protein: CASRRPGQGNEQYF

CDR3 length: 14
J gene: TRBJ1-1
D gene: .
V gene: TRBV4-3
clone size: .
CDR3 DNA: TGCGCCAGCAGCCAACCGGAGGACCACTCTGAAGCTTTCTTT
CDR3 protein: CASSQPEDHSEAFF

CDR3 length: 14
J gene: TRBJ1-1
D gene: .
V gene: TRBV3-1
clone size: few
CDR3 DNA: TGTGCCAGCAGCCAACCCTCGGGGGACACTGAAGCTTTCTTT
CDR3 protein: CASSQPSGDTEAFF

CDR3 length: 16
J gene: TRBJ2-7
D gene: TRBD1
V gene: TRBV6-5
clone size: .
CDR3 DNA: TGTGCCAGCAGTTACTGGGGACAGGGGTCGGGTTACGAGCAGTACTTC
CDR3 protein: CASSYWGQGSGYEQYF

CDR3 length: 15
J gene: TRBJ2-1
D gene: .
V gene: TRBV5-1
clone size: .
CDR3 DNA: TGCGCCAGCAGCTTGACGGCAGGGGGGAACAATGAGCAGTTCTTC
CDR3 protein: CASSLTAGGNNEQFF

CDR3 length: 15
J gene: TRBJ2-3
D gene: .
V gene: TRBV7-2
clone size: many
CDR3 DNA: TGTGCCAGCAGCCTAGTGGGGGGGGCCCCAGATACGCAGTATTTT
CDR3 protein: CASSLVGGAPDTQYF

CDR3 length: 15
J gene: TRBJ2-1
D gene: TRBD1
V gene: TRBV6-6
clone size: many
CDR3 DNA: TGTGCCATCTCAAGGGGGACAGGGGGCGGGAATGAGCAGTTCTTC
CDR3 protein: CAISRGTGGGNEQFF

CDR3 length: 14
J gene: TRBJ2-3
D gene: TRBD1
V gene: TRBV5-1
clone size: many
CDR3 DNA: TGCGCCAGCAGCTCGCCACAGGGGGCGGATACGCAGTATTTT
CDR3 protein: CASSSPQGADTQYF

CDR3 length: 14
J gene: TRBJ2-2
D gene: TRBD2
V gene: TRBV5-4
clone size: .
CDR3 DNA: TGTGCCGAGAGGACGGCGGGGGACACCGGGGAGCTGTTTTTT
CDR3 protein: CAERTAGDTGELFF

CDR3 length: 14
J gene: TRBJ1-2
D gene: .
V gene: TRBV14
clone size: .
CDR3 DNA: TGTGCCAGCAGTCGATCTGGGGAAAACTATGGCTACACCTTC
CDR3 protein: CASSRSGENYGYTF

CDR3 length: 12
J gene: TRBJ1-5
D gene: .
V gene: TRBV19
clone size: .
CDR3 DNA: TGTGCCAGTAGGAACAGCTATCAGCCCCAGCATTTT
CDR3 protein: CASRNSYQPQHF

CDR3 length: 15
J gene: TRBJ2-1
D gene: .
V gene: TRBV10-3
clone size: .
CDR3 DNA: TGTGCCATCAGTGGGCAACAGGGTTGGTACAATGAGCAGTTCTTC
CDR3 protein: CAISGQQGWYNEQFF

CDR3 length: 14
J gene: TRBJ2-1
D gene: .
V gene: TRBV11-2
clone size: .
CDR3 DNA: TGTGCCAGCAGTTCCCGAGTGGGGGGCGATGAGCAGTTCTTC
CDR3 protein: CASSSRVGGDEQFF

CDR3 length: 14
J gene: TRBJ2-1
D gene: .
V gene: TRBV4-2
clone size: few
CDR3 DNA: TGTGCCAGCAGCCAGCAGGGGAGCGGCAATGAGCAGTTCTTC
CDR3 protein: CASSQQGSGNEQFF

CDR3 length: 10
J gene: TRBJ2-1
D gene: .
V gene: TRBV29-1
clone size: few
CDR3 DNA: TGCAGCGCCCGGGCTAATGAGCAGTTCTTC
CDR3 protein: CSARANEQFF

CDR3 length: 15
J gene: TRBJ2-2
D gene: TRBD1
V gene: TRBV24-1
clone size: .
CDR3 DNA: TGTGCCACCAGGGGACAGGGGGCGTTCCCCGGGGAGCTGTTTTTT
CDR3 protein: CATRGQGAFPGELFF

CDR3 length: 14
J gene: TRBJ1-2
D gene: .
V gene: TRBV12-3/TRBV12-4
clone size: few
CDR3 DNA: TGTGCCAGCAGTCCTCGGGGCGTGCTGGGAGGCTACACCTTC
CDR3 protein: CASSPRGVLGGYTF

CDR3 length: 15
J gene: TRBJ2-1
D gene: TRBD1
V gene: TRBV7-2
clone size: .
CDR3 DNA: TGTGCCAGCAGCTTACGACAGGGAGTTTTAAATGAGCAGTTCTTC
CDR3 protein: CASSLRQGVLNEQFF

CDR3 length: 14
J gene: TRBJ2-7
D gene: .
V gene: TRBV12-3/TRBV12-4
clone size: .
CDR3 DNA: TGTGCCAGCAGTTTGACAGCGGACGACTACGAGCAGTACTTC
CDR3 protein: CASSLTADDYEQYF

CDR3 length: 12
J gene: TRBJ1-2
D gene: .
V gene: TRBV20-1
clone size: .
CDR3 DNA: TGCAGTGCGCCGGGCCCAGAGGAAGGCTACACCTTC
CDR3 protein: CSAPGPEEGYTF

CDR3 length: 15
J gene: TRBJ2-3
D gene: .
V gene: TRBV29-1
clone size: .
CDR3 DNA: TGCAGCGTTGATTCTTTTTTAGCGGGCACAGATACGCAGTATTTT
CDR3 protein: CSVDSFLAGTDTQYF

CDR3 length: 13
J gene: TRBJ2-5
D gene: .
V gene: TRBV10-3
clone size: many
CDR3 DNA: TGTGCCATCACGGGTGGGCTTGAAGAGACCCAGTACTTC
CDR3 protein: CAITGGLEETQYF

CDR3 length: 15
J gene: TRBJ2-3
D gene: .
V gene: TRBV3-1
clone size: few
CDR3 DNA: TGTGCCAGCAGCCCCGGACACGGAGTCCGTTATACGCAGTATTTT
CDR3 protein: CASSPGHGVRYTQYF

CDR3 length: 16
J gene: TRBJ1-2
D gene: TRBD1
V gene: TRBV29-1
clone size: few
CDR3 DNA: TGCAGCGTCCTGGGACAGCTGGACCCTACTAACTATGGCTACACCTTC
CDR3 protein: CSVLGQLDPTNYGYTF

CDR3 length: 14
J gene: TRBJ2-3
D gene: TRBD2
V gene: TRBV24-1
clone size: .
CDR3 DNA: TGTGCCACCAGTGGGACTAGCGGCACAGATACGCAGTATTTT
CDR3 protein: CATSGTSGTDTQYF

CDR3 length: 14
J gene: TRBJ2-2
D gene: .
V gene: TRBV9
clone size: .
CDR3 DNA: TGTGCCAGCAGCGTAGGTCATCTAGCCGGGGAGCTGTTTTTT
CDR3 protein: CASSVGHLAGELFF